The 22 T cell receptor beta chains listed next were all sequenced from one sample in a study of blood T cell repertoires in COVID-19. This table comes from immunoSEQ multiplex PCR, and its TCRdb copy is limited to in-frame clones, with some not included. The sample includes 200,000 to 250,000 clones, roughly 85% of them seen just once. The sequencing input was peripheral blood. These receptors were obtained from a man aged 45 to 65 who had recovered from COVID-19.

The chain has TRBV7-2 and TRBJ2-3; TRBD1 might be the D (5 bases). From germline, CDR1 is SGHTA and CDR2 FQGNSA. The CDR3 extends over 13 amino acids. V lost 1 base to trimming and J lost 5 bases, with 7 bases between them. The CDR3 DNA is TGTGCCAGCAGCTTAGGGCAGGGAGATACGCAGTATTTT. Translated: CASSLGQGDTQYF.

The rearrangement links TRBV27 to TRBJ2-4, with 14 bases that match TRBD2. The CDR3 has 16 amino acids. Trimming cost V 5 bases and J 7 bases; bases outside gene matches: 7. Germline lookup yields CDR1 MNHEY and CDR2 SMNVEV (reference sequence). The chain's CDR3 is CASSPLGLAGVNIQYF. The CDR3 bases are TGTGCCAGCAGTCCCTTGGGACTAGCGGGAGTTAACATTCAGTACTTC.

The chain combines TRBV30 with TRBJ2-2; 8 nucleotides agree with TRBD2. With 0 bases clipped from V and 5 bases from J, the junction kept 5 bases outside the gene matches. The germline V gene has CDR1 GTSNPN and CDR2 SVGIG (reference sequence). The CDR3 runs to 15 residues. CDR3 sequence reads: CAWSVYTSGTGELFF. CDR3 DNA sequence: TGTGCCTGGAGTGTATATACTAGCGGTACCGGGGAGCTGTTTTTT.

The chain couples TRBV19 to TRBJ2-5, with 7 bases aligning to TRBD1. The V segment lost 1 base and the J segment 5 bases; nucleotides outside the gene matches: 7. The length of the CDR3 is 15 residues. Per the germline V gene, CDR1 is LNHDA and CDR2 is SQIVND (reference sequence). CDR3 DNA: TGTGCCAGTAGTATAGGGACAGGACGGGGTGAGACCCAGTACTTC. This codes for CASSIGTGRGETQYF.

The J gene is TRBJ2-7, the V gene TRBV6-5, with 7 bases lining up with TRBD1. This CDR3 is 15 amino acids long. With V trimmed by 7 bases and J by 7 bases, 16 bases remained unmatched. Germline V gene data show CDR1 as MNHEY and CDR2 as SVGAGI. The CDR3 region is CASKGQAAALSEQYF. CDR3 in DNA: TGTGCCAGCAAAGGACAGGCGGCCGCCCTTTCGGAGCAGTACTTC.

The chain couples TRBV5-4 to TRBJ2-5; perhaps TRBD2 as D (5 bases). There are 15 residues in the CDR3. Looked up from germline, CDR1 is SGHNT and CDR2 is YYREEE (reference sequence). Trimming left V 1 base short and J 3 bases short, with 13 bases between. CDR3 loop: CASSLFSDWKETQYF. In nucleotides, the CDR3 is TGTGCCAGCAGCTTGTTTTCGGACTGGAAAGAGACCCAGTACTTC.

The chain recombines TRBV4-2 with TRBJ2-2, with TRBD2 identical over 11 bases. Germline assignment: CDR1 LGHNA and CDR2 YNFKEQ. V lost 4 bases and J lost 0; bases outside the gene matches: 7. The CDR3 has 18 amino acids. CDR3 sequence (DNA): TGTGCCAGCAGCCGGGGGACTAGCGGAGACACGAACACCGGGGAGCTGTTTTTT. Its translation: CASSRGTSGDTNTGELFF.

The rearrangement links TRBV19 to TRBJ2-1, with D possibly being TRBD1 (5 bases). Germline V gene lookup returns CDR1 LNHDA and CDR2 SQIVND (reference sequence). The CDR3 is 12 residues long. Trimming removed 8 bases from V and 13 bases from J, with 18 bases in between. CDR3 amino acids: CASDPGPYPQFF. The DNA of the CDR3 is TGTGCCAGTGACCCAGGGCCATACCCCCAGTTCTTC.

The CDR3 loop is CASSSLNVLETQYF. The CDR3 region has the DNA TGTGCCAGCAGTTCCCTAAATGTCCTGGAGACCCAGTACTTC. The chain is built from TRBV27 and TRBJ2-5, with D unclear. The V gene lost 4 bases and the J gene lost 5 bases, with 14 bases spanning the gap. Germline V CDR1 and CDR2: MNHEY, SMNVEV (reference sequence). This CDR3 is built from 14 residues.

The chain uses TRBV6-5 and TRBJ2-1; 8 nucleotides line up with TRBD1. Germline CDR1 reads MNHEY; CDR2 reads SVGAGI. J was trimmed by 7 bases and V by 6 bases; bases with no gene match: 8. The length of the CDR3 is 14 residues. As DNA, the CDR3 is TGTGCCAGCAGCGCTGGACAGGGTAAGAATGAGCAGTTCTTC. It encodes CASSAGQGKNEQFF.

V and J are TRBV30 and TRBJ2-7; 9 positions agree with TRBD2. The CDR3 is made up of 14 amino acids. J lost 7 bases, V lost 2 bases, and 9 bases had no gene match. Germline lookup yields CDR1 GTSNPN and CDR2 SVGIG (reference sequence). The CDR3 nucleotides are TGTGCCTGGAGTCGGGGGACTAGCTCTTGGGAGCAGTACTTC. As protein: CAWSRGTSSWEQYF.

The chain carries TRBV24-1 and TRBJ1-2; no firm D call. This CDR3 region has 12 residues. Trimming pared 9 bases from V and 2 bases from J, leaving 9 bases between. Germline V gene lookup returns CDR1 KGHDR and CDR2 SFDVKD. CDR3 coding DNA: TGTGCCACCTTCTCCGGGAACTATGGCTACACCTTC. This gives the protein CATFSGNYGYTF.

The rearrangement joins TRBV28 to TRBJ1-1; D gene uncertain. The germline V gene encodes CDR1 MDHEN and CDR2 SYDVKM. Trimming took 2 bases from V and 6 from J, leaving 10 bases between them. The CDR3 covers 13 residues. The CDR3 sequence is CASSLPLLAEAFF. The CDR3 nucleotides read TGTGCCAGCAGTTTACCCCTTCTTGCTGAAGCTTTCTTT.

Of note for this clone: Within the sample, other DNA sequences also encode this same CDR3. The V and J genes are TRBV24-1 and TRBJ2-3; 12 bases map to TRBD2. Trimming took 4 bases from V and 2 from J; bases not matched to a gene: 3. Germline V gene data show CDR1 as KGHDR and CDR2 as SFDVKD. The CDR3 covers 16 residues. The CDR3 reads CATSDRTSGVTDTQYF. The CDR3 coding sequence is TGTGCCACCAGTGACCGGACTAGCGGGGTCACAGATACGCAGTATTTT.

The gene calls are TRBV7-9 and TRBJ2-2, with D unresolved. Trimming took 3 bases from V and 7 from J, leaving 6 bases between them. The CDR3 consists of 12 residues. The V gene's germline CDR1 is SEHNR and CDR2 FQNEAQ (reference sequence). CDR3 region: CASSLRVGELFF. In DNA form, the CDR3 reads TGTGCCAGCAGCTTGAGAGTCGGGGAGCTGTTTTTT.

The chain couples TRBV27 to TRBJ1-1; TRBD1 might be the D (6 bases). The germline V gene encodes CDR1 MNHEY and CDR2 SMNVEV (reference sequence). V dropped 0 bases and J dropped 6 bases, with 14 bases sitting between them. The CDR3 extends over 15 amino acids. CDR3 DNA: TGTGCCAGCAGTTTATCGTGGGGGCCTGCTGCTGAAGCTTTCTTT. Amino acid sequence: CASSLSWGPAAEAFF.

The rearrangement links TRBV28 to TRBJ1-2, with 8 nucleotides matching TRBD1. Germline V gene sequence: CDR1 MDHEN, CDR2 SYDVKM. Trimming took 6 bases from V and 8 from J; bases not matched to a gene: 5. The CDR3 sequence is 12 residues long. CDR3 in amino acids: CASSSGGRGYTF. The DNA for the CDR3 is TGTGCCAGCAGCTCAGGGGGCCGCGGCTACACCTTC.

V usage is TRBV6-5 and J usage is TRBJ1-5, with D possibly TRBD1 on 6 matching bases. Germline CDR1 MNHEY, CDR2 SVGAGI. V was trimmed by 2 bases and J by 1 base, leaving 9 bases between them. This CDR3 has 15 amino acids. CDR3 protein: CASSYGGMSNQPQHF. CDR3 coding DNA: TGTGCCAGCAGTTACGGGGGCATGAGCAATCAGCCCCAGCATTTT.

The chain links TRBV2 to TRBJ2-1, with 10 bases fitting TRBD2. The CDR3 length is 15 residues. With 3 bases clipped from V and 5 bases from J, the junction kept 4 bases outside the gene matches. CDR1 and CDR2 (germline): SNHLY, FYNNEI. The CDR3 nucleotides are TGTGCCAGCAGTGAGCTAGCGGGAGTCGACAATGAGCAGTTCTTC. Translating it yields CASSELAGVDNEQFF.

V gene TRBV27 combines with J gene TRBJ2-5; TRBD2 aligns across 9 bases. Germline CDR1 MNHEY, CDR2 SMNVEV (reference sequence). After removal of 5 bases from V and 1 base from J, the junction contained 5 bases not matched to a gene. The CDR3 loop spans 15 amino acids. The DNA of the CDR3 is TGTGCCAGCAGTATAGCGGGAGCAGGCCAAGAGACCCAGTACTTC. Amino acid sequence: CASSIAGAGQETQYF.

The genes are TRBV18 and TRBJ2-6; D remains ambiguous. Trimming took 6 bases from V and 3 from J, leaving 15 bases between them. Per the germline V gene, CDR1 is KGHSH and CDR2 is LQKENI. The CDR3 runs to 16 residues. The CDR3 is CASSLKAGYGANVLTF. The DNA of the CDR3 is TGTGCCAGCTCCCTTAAAGCCGGGTATGGGGCCAACGTCCTGACTTTC. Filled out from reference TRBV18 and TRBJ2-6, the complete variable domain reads NAGVMQNPRHLVRRRGQEARLRCSPMKGHSHVYWYRQLPEEGLKFMVYLQKENIIDESGMPKERFSAEFPKEGPSILRIQQVVRGDSAAYFCASSLKAGYGANVLTFGAGSRLTVL.

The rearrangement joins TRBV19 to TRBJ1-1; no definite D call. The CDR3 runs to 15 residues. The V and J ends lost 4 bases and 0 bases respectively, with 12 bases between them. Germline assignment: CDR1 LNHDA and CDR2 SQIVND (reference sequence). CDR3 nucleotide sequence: TGTGCCAGTAGTACAGAACGGTCCATGAACACTGAAGCTTTCTTT. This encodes CASSTERSMNTEAFF.